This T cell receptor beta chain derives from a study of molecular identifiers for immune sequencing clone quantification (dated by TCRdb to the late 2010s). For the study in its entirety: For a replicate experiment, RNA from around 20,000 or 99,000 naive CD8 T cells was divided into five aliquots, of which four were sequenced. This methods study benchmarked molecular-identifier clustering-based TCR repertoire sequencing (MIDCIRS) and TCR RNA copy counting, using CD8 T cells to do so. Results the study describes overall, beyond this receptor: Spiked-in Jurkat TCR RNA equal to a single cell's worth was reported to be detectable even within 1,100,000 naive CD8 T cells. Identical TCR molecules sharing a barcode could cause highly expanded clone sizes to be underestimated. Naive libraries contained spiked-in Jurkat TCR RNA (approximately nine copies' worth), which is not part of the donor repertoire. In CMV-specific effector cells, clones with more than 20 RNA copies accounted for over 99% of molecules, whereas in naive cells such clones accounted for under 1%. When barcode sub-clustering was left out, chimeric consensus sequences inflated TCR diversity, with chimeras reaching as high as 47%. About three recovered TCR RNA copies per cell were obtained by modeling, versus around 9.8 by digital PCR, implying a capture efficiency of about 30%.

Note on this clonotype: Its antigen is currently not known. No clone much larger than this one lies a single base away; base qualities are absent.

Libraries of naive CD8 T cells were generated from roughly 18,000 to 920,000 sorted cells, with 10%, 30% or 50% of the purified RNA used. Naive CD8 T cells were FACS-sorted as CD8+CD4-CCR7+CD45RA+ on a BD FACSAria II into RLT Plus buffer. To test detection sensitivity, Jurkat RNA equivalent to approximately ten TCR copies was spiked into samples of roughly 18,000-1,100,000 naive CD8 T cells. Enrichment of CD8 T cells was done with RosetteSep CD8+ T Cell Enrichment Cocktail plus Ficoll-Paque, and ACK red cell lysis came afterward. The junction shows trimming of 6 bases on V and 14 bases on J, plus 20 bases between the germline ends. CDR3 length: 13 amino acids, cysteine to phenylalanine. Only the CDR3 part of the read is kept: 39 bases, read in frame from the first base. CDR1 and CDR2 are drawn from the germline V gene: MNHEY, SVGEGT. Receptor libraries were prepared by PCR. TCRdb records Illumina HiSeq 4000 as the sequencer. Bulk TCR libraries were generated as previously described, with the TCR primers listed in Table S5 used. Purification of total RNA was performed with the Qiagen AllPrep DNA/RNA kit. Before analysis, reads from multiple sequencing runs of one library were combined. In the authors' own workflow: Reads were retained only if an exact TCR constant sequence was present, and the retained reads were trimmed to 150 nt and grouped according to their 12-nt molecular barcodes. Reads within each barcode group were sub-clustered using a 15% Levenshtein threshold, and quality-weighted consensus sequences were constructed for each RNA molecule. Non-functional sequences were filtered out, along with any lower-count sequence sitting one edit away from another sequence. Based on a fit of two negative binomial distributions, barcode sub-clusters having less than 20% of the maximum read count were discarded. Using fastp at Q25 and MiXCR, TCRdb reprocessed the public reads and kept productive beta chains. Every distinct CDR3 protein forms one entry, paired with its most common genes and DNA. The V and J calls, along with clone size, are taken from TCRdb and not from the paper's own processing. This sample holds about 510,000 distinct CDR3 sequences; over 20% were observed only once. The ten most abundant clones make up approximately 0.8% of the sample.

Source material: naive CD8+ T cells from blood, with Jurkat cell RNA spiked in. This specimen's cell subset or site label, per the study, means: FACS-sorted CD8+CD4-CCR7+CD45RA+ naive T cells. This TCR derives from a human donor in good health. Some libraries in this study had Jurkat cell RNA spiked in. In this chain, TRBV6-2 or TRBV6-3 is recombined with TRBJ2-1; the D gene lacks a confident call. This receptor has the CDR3 CASSSHSSTVEFF. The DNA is TGTGCCAGCAGCTCTCATAGCTCCACGGTCGAGTTCTTC.